One and the same sample provided the 29 T cell receptor beta chains below, sequenced in a study of shared clonotypes between healthy human individuals. The protocol was immunoSEQ multiplex PCR, while the TCRdb copy is restricted to in-frame clones and leaves out a portion. The sample records 650,000 to 800,000 clones, roughly nine tenths being singletons. Terminally differentiated effector memory CD45RA+ cells were excluded from the naive CD8 cells, which were CD45RO-negative and positively selected for CCR7. The specimen was naive CD8+ T cells sorted from blood. The receptor set was obtained from a man aged 25-40 years in good health.

The chain employs TRBV5-5 and TRBJ2-2, with 8 bases fitting TRBD1. CDR3 length: 19 amino acids. In germline, CDR1 is SGHKS, CDR2 YYEKEE (reference sequence). V shed 2 bases, J shed 0 bases, and the junction held 12 bases outside the gene matches. This chain's CDR3 is CASSFVVTGVGTNTGELFF. Written as DNA, the CDR3 is TGTGCCAGCAGCTTCGTTGTGACAGGGGTCGGCACGAACACCGGGGAGCTGTTTTTT.

The genes are TRBV4-2 and TRBJ1-1; D is unresolved. CDR3 length: 13 amino acids. V shed 4 bases and J shed 1 base, with 7 bases lying between them. Germline V gene sequence: CDR1 LGHNA, CDR2 YNFKEQ. CDR3 protein: CASSPQPNTEAFF. Written as DNA, the CDR3 is TGTGCCAGCAGCCCCCAGCCGAACACTGAAGCTTTCTTT.

The gene calls are TRBV28 and TRBJ1-4, with TRBD1 as a possible D gene (5 bases). The CDR3 has 15 residues. CDR1 and CDR2 from the germline V gene are MDHEN and SYDVKM. V lost 5 bases and J 12 bases, leaving 22 bases between the germline ends. For the CDR3, the DNA is TGTGCCAGCAGTCGACAAGAGACAGTAAATACGGAACTGTTTTTT. The encoded protein is CASSRQETVNTELFF.

In this sample, this clone turned up once. The CDR3 bases are TGTGCCAGCAGTCCACGTAACGGCTACGAGCAGTACTTC. Its translation: CASSPRNGYEQYF. This chain connects TRBV28 to TRBJ2-7; no clear D gene. V dropped 5 bases and J dropped 3 bases, with 11 bases sitting between them. Germline lookup yields CDR1 MDHEN and CDR2 SYDVKM. The CDR3 loop spans 13 amino acids.

The chain has TRBV5-4 and TRBJ2-7, with TRBD1 identical over 8 bases. The trim removed 4 bases at V and 3 bases at J, leaving 6 bases unmatched. The germline V gene encodes CDR1 SGHNT and CDR2 YYREEE (reference sequence). The CDR3 has 14 residues. CDR3 bases: TGTGCCAGCAGCCCCGGACAGGGCGACTACGAGCAGTACTTC. This encodes CASSPGQGDYEQYF.

The chain links TRBV9 to TRBJ1-1; D is possibly TRBD1 (5 bases). The CDR3 covers 15 residues. The germline gives CDR1 SGDLS, CDR2 YYNGEE. Deletions cut 0 bases from V and 4 bases from J, with 13 bases between. Written as DNA, the CDR3 is TGTGCCAGCAGCGTAGAAGGCAGGGCCGGCACTGAAGCTTTCTTT. This translates into CASSVEGRAGTEAFF.

The chain is built from TRBV25-1 and TRBJ2-1, with TRBD1 matching over 7 bases. Trimming removed 6 bases from V and 3 bases from J; junction bases left unmatched: 5. There are 14 residues in the CDR3. Germline values: CDR1 MGHDK, CDR2 SYGVNS. CDR3 amino acids: CASSIGTVYNEQFF. In DNA, the CDR3 is TGTGCCAGCAGCATTGGGACAGTCTACAATGAGCAGTTCTTC. The whole variable domain, remainder taken from reference TRBV25-1 and TRBJ2-1, is EADIYQTPRYLVIGTGKKITLECSQTMGHDKMYWYQQDPGMELHLIHYSYGVNSTEKGDLSSESTVSRIRTEHFPLTLESARPSHTSQYLCASSIGTVYNEQFFGPGTRLTVL.

This sequence joins TRBV7-8 and TRBJ2-1, with D possibly being TRBD2 (5 bases). V was pared by 2 bases and J by 3 bases, with 11 bases between. The CDR3 is made up of 15 amino acids. Per the germline V gene, CDR1 is SGHVS and CDR2 is FQNEAQ. The CDR3 bases are TGTGCCAGCAGCTTACCCGGGATCCGCTACAATGAGCAGTTCTTC. It translates to CASSLPGIRYNEQFF.

CDR3 region: CASSLGGSTSYEQYF. CDR3 nucleotide sequence: TGTGCCAGCAGCTTGGGGGGCAGTACCTCCTACGAGCAGTACTTC. The rearrangement uses TRBV7-6 and TRBJ2-7; D possibly uses TRBD1 or TRBD2 (6 bases each). This CDR3 is built from 15 residues. CDR1 SGHVS and CDR2 FNYEAQ come from the germline V gene. The V and J ends lost 3 bases and 0 bases respectively, with 12 bases between them.

The chain combines TRBV30 with TRBJ1-1; unclear D gene. There are 16 residues in the CDR3. In germline, CDR1 is GTSNPN, CDR2 SVGIG (reference sequence). V was clipped by 4 bases and J by 1 base, with 19 bases between them. This CDR3 is CAWISVRNFPNTEAFF. CDR3 sequence (DNA): TGTGCCTGGATTAGTGTCAGGAATTTTCCGAACACTGAAGCTTTCTTT.

V usage is TRBV28 and J usage is TRBJ2-3; TRBD2 agrees at 7 bases. V lost 7 bases, J lost 6 bases, and 16 bases stayed unmatched. Germline V lookup: CDR1 MDHEN, CDR2 SYDVKM. The CDR3 covers 16 residues. The CDR3 here is CASTTISGPEPDTQYF. The CDR3 DNA follows: TGTGCCAGCACCACCATTAGCGGGCCCGAGCCGGATACGCAGTATTTT.

A single count supports this clone. The gene calls are TRBV19 and TRBJ2-2; D is unclear. The V end lost 7 bases, the J end lost 6 bases, and 12 bases lay between the germline ends. This CDR3 contains 13 residues. CDR1 is LNHDA, CDR2 SQIVND, per germline (reference sequence). The CDR3 coding sequence is TGTGCCAGTACGGACCCAGGCGCCGGGGAGCTGTTTTTT. It encodes CASTDPGAGELFF.

This sequence joins TRBV7-6 and TRBJ2-2; no definite D call. Germline V gene data show CDR1 as SGHVS and CDR2 as FNYEAQ. The V and J ends lost 5 bases and 2 bases respectively, with 15 bases between them. The CDR3 is 16 amino acids. CDR3 DNA: TGTGCCAGCAGCCGTACTTGGGCGGCTAACACCGGGGAGCTGTTTTTT. The encoded protein is CASSRTWAANTGELFF.

CDR3 DNA: TGCGCCAGCAGCCCCGGGACAGGGGGCACAGATACGCAGTATTTT. It yields the protein CASSPGTGGTDTQYF. The chain recombines TRBV4-3 with TRBJ2-3; TRBD1 agrees at 10 bases. Trimming at V came to 4 bases and at J to 1 base, leaving 2 bases not matched to a gene. The CDR3 length is 15 residues. The V gene's germline CDR1 is LGHNA and CDR2 YSLEER.

The chain uses TRBV5-4 and TRBJ2-1; TRBD2 agrees at 8 bases. V shed 2 bases and J 5 bases; nucleotides not matched to a gene: 6. This CDR3 has 15 amino acids. Germline loops: CDR1 SGHNT, CDR2 YYREEE (reference sequence). For the CDR3, the DNA is TGTGCCAGCAGCTTCTGGCTAGCGGGCAACAATGAGCAGTTCTTC. Encoded protein: CASSFWLAGNNEQFF.

The DNA for the CDR3 is TGTGCCAGCAGTTTTACAGAAGCCTACGAGCAGTACTTC. Its protein is CASSFTEAYEQYF. The rearrangement uses TRBV27 and TRBJ2-7; D remains ambiguous. Germline loops: CDR1 MNHEY, CDR2 SMNVEV (reference sequence). CDR3 length: 13 residues. V lost 3 bases to trimming and J lost 2 bases, with 8 bases between them.

The chain joins TRBV18 to TRBJ2-2; no reliable D call. V dropped 3 bases and J dropped 6 bases, with 17 bases sitting between them. CDR3 size: 16 residues. Germline V lookup: CDR1 KGHSH, CDR2 LQKENI. The CDR3 region has the DNA TGTGCCAGCTCACCCCTACCTAGTGTTTTCGCCGGGGAGCTGTTTTTT. Amino acid sequence: CASSPLPSVFAGELFF.

This clone showed up just once. V gene TRBV7-9 combines with J gene TRBJ2-1, with TRBD2 matching 7 bases. The CDR3 loop spans 13 amino acids. After removal of 4 bases from V and 8 bases from J, the junction contained 5 bases not matched to a gene. Looked up from germline, CDR1 is SEHNR and CDR2 is FQNEAQ (reference sequence). For the CDR3, the DNA is TGTGCCAGCAGCTCCGGGGGAGGGGATGAGCAGTTCTTC. It codes for CASSSGGGDEQFF.

CDR3 protein: CASSYSGSDGYTF. CDR3 DNA: TGTGCCAGCAGTTACTCGGGGAGTGACGGCTACACCTTC. This rearrangement joins TRBV6-5 to TRBJ1-2; no definite D call. V lost 0 bases and J 8 bases, leaving 10 bases between the germline ends. Germline V gene lookup returns CDR1 MNHEY and CDR2 SVGAGI. The CDR3 totals 13 residues.

This clone was seen a handful of times. The chain carries TRBV5-8 and TRBJ2-1; the match to TRBD1 covers 7 bases. This CDR3 spans 15 amino acids. The junction had 10 bases not matched to a gene; V was cut back by 7 bases and J by 3 bases. Germline V gene lookup returns CDR1 SGHTS and CDR2 YDEGEE. The CDR3 DNA reads as TGTGCCAGCGCTACAGGGGTTCGTGGCTACAATGAGCAGTTCTTC. Translated: CASATGVRGYNEQFF. Combining the CDR3 with reference TRBV5-8 and TRBJ2-1 gives the whole variable domain EAGVTQSPTHLIKTRGQQATLRCSPISGHTSVYWYQQALGLGLQFLLWYDEGEERNRGNFPPRFSGRQFPNYSSELNVNALELEDSALYLCASATGVRGYNEQFFGPGTRLTVL.

This clone appeared a single time. This sample also contains other DNA sequences that code for the same CDR3. The chain links TRBV27 to TRBJ2-1; D is perhaps TRBD1 (6 bases). V was clipped by 0 bases and J by 7 bases, with 7 bases between them. CDR1 MNHEY and CDR2 SMNVEV come from the germline V gene (reference sequence). This CDR3 is 13 amino acids long. The CDR3 protein is CASSLSQGNEQFF. Here the CDR3 DNA reads TGTGCCAGCAGTTTATCGCAGGGGAATGAGCAGTTCTTC.

The chain combines TRBV7-8 with TRBJ2-2; 8 bases fit TRBD2. CDR1 and CDR2 from the germline V gene are SGHVS and FQNEAQ. V lost 4 bases to trimming and J lost 7 bases; unmatched junction nucleotides: 8. This CDR3 is built from 15 residues. This CDR3 reads CASSSGGALIGELFF. As DNA, the CDR3 is TGTGCCAGCAGCTCGGGAGGGGCGTTGATCGGGGAGCTGTTTTTT.

Remarks on this clone: Other nucleotide sequences in the sample specify the same CDR3. The V gene is TRBV5-6, the J gene TRBJ2-2; 13 bases fit TRBD2. The V segment lost 0 bases and the J segment 5 bases; nucleotides outside the gene matches: 1. The CDR3 is made up of 16 amino acids. CDR1 is SGHDT and CDR2 is YYEEEE in the germline V gene. The CDR3 loop is CASSLGLAGGTGELFF. The CDR3 DNA reads TGTGCCAGCAGCTTGGGACTAGCGGGAGGTACCGGGGAGCTGTTTTTT.

The V and J genes are TRBV9 and TRBJ2-7; weak D call: TRBD2 (5 bases). In germline, CDR1 is SGDLS, CDR2 YYNGEE. Trimming cost V 1 base and J 0 bases, with 11 bases left between them. This CDR3 comprises 15 residues. The chain's CDR3 is CASSVSYGISYEQYF. CDR3 nucleotide sequence: TGTGCCAGCAGCGTATCATACGGGATCTCCTACGAGCAGTACTTC.

The rearrangement links TRBV7-3 to TRBJ2-1; tentative D call: TRBD2 (6 bases). This CDR3 contains 15 residues. CDR1 is SGHTA, CDR2 FQGTGA, per germline. Trimming removed 5 bases at V and 5 bases at J, with 16 bases between. The CDR3 bases are TGTGCCAGCAGCGCCCCCGGGAGTAGAGACAATGAGCAGTTCTTC. Its protein is CASSAPGSRDNEQFF.

The chain links TRBV19 to TRBJ2-1; D is tentatively TRBD1 or TRBD2 (5 bases each). This CDR3 region has 14 residues. Germline V gene sequence: CDR1 LNHDA, CDR2 SQIVND (reference sequence). Trimming took off 5 bases at V and 5 bases at J, with 13 bases between the two ends. The CDR3 DNA follows: TGTGCCAGTAGTCCCGAGGGGTTAGACAATGAGCAGTTCTTC. Its protein product is CASSPEGLDNEQFF.

V is TRBV9 and J is TRBJ1-1; 8 nucleotides match TRBD1. The CDR3 sequence is 14 residues long. Trimming at V came to 3 bases and at J to 1 base, leaving 2 bases not matched to a gene. Germline CDR1 and CDR2: SGDLS and YYNGEE. The CDR3 DNA sequence: TGTGCCAGCAGCGCCCAGGGGGCGAACACTGAAGCTTTCTTT. Its protein product is CASSAQGANTEAFF.

This chain joins TRBV28 and TRBJ2-7, with 7 bases identical to TRBD1. Trimming removed 3 bases from V and 5 bases from J; junction bases left unmatched: 7. CDR1 is MDHEN and CDR2 is SYDVKM in the germline V gene. CDR3 size: 14 residues. CDR3 DNA sequence: TGTGCCAGCAGTTTGCCCTGGGACAGCCACGAGCAGTACTTC. It yields the protein CASSLPWDSHEQYF.

The J gene is TRBJ2-7, the V gene TRBV6-1; tentative D call: TRBD2 (5 bases). Germline-derived CDR1 and CDR2 are MNHNS and SASEGT. The V gene lost 2 bases and the J gene lost 3 bases, with 8 bases spanning the gap. The CDR3 length is 13 residues. CDR3 residues: CASSEFTSYEQYF. The CDR3 coding sequence is TGTGCCAGCAGTGAATTCACTAGCTACGAGCAGTACTTC.